The source of this TCR beta chain is a study of response to subunit inactivated influenza vaccine. Study-level results: Each seasonal influenza vaccination recruits few new T cells, the authors suggested.

Comments on this clonotype: Antigen: not known. This may come from a read error, since a much larger clone is one base off.

V lost 1 base and J 3 bases, leaving 10 bases between the germline ends. CDR3 length: 15 residues. CDR1 is MDHEN, CDR2 SYDVKM, per germline. TCRdb re-analysed the RT-PCR reads in MiXCR, keeping a single row per CDR3 protein. The sample records about 700,000 distinct CDR3 sequences, around a sixth being singletons. V usage is TRBV28 and J usage is TRBJ2-1; either TRBD1 or TRBD2 may fit D (5 bases each). This specimen was PBMCs from blood, taken approximately 12 days after vaccination. The sequence was obtained from a man aged 45 to 65 who received an inactivated influenza vaccine. CDR3 loop: CASSLFRDGYNEQFF. CDR3 nucleotides: TGTGCCAGCAGTTTATTCCGGGACGGCTACAATGAGCAGTTCTTC. The complete variable domain, with remaining parts taken from reference TRBV28 and TRBJ2-1, reads DVKVTQSSRYLVKRTGEKVFLECVQDMDHENMFWYRQDPGLGLRLIYFSYDVKMKEKGDIPEGYSVSREKKERFSLILESASTNQTSMYLCASSLFRDGYNEQFFGPGTRLTVL.